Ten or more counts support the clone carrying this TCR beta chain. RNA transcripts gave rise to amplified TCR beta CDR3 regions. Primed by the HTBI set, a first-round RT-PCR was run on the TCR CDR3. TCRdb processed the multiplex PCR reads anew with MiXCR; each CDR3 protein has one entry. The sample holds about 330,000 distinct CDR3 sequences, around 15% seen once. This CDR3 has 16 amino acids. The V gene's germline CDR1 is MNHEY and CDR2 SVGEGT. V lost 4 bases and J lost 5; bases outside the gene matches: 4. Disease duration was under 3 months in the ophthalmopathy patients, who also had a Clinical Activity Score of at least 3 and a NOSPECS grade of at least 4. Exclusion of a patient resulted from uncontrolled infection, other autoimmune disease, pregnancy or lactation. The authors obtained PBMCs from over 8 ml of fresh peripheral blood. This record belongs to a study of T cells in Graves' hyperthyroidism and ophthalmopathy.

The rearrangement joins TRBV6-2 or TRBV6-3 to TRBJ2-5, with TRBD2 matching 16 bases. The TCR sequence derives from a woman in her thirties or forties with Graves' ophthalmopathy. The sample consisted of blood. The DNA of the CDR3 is TGTGCCAGCAGTTTGGGACTAGCGGGAGGGTCGGAGACCCAGTACTTC. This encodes CASSLGLAGGSETQYF.